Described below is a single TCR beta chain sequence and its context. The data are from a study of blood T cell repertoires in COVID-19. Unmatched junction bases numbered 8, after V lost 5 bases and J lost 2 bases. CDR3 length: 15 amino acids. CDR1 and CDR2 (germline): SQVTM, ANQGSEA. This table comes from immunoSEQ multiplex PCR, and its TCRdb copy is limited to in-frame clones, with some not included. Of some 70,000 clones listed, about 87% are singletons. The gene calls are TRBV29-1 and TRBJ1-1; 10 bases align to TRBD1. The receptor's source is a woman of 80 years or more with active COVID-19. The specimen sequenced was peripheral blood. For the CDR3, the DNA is TGCAGCGTTAAGATAGGGACAGGGGTAAACACTGAAGCTTTCTTT. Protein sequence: CSVKIGTGVNTEAFF.